This TCR beta chain emerged from a study of blood T cell repertoires in COVID-19. Germline lookup yields CDR1 MNHEY and CDR2 SVGEGT. This CDR3 has 14 residues. Trimming at V came to 7 bases and at J to 3 bases, leaving 7 bases not matched to a gene. Patients of the Seattle cohort, enrolled during active infection, were followed longitudinally. Clones were sequenced by immunoSEQ multiplex PCR, and TCRdb holds only the in-frame ones, with some missing. The table records 390,000 or so clones, more than 80% of them present only once. The receptor was derived from a woman aged 25 to 39 with COVID-19, enrolled during active disease. The specimen was peripheral blood. The chain joins TRBV6-2 or TRBV6-3 to TRBJ2-7; 9 bases map to TRBD1. The DNA of the CDR3 is TGTGCCAGCATCCCGGGACAGGGAGGCTACGAGCAGTACTTC. Protein sequence: CASIPGQGGYEQYF.